This TCR beta chain comes out of a study of shared clonotypes between healthy human individuals. Study-level findings and limits: It was observed that about 5% of naive CD4 clonotypes were shared across several donors. As a rule, naive subsets had a larger estimated richness than memory subsets.

This CDR3 contains 20 residues. V lost 2 bases and J 6 bases, leaving 29 bases between the germline ends. The V gene's germline CDR1 is MDHEN and CDR2 SYDVKM. The study drew all its donors from Caucasian adults living in Nashville, Tennessee. The assay used deep level. Method: immunoSEQ multiplex PCR; TCRdb's copy keeps in-frame clones and lacks some. Of 2 million to 2.5 million clones in the sample, approximately 94% are singletons; the top ten hold approximately 0.37%. About this clone: Its target is not known.

The chain has TRBV28 and TRBJ2-1, with D perhaps TRBD1 (6 bases). The sequenced sample was naive CD4+ T cells from PBMCs. The subset here: CD45RA+ positively selected. This clonotype was obtained from a man aged 18 to 30 in good health. Some clones in this sample may be carry-over from other donors' samples. The CDR3 DNA reads as TGTGCCAGCAGTTTACCCCACATGGGACGGGGACACCTAAGGGGCAATGAGCAGTTCTTC. Residues: CASSLPHMGRGHLRGNEQFF.